The 4 T cell receptor beta chains given below trace back to one sample, sequenced in a study of cytomegalovirus exposure and HLA in healthy donors. The PCR contained 60 Vbeta and 13 Jbeta primers. Only in-frame clones appear in the TCRdb table, and some are missing; sequencing was by immunoSEQ multiplex PCR. The repertoire has about 140,000 clones, 65% to 80% of them found once; the top ten carry 5% to 8.5%. Sample: PBMCs. The receptors were sampled from a man aged 35 to 55 in good health and CMV-seropositive.

This clone was recorded once. The identical CDR3 is also encoded by other nucleotide sequences in the sample. This chain uses TRBV19 with TRBJ2-3, with D possibly matching TRBD1 (6 bases). CDR1 LNHDA and CDR2 SQIVND come from the germline V gene (reference sequence). The V and J ends lost 9 bases and 6 bases respectively, with 22 bases between them. The CDR3 extends over 15 amino acids. CDR3 bases: TGTGCCAGCAGTTCGCCGGGCCAGGGGTTGGATACGCAGTATTTT. It specifies CASSSPGQGLDTQYF.

This chain joins TRBV7-6 and TRBJ1-4; TRBD1 might be the D (6 bases). The germline V and J ends were trimmed by 5 bases and 5 bases, with 12 bases remaining between them. Germline lookup yields CDR1 SGHVS and CDR2 FNYEAQ. The CDR3 extends over 14 amino acids. CDR3 in DNA: TGTGCCAGCAGCCAAGGACAGCTCAATGAAAAACTGTTTTTT. Encoded protein: CASSQGQLNEKLFF.

The J gene is TRBJ2-3, the V gene TRBV2; 9 bases align to TRBD2. Germline CDR1 is SNHLY and CDR2 is FYNNEI. Germline trimming cut 8 bases from V and 2 bases from J; bases unmatched to any gene: 11. The CDR3 runs 16 residues. The CDR3 coding sequence is TGTGCCAGCGCACTCCAGACTAGCGGTGTCACAGATACGCAGTATTTT. Its translation is CASALQTSGVTDTQYF. Full variable domain (remainder filled in from reference TRBV2 and TRBJ2-3): EPEVTQTPSHQVTQMGQEVILRCVPISNHLYFYWYRQILGQKVEFLVSFYNNEISEKSEIFDDQFSVERPDGSNFTLKIRSTKLEDSAMYFCASALQTSGVTDTQYFGPGTRLTVL.

A single count supports this clone. The chain links TRBV10-3 to TRBJ2-5; 8 bases fit TRBD1. The assigned J gene may be wrong: the sequence end matches TRBJ2-7 better. The CDR3 length is 15 residues. CDR1 is ENHRY and CDR2 is SYGVKD in the germline V gene. CDR3 nucleotides: TGTGCCATCAGGAAGGACAGGGTTGCCTCCTACGAGCAGTACTTC. Protein sequence: CAIRKDRVASYEQYF.